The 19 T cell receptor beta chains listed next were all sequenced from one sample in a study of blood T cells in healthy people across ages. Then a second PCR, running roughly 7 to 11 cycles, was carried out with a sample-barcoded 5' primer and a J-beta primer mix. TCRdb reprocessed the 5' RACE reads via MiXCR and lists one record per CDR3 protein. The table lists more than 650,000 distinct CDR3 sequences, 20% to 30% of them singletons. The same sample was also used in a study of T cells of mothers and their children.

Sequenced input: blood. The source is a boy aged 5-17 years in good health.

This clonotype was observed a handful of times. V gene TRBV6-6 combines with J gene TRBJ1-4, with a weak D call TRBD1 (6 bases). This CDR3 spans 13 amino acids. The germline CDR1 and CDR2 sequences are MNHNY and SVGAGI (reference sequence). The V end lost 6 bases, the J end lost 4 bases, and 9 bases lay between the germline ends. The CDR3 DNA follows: TGTGCCAGCAGAGCAGGGGTTAATGAAAAACTGTTTTTT. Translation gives CASRAGVNEKLFF.

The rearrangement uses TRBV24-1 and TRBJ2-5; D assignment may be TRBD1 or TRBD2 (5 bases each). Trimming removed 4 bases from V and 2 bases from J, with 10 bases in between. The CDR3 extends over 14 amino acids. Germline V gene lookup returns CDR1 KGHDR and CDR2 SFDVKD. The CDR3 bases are TGTGCCACCAGTGAGGGGACGGCACAAGAGACCCAGTACTTC. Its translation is CATSEGTAQETQYF.

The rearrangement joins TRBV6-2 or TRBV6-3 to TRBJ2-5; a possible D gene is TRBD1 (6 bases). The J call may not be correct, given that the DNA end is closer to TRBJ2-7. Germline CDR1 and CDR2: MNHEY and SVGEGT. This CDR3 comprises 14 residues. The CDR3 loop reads CASSYLGQLYEQYF. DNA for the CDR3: TGTGCCAGCAGTTACTTGGGACAACTATACGAGCAGTACTTC.

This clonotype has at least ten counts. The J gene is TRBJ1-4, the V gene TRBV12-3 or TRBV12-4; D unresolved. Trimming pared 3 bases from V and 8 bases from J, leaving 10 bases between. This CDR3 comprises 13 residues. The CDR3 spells CASSFSVGEKLFF. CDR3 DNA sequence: TGTGCCAGCAGTTTCAGCGTAGGGGAAAAACTGTTTTTT.

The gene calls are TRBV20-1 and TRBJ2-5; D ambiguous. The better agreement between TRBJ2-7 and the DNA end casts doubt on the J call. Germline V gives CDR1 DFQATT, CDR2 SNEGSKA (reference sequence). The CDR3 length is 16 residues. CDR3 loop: CSARGTYDDGPYEQYF. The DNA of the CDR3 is TGCAGTGCTAGAGGAACTTACGATGATGGCCCCTACGAGCAGTACTTC.

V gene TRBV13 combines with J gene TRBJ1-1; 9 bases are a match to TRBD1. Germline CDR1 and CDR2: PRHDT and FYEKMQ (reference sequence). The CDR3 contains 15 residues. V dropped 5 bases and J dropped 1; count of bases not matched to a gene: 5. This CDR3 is CASSPKGQGNTEAFF. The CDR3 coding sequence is TGTGCCAGCAGCCCTAAGGGACAGGGGAACACTGAAGCTTTCTTT.

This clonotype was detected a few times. The DNA of the CDR3 is TGTGCCAGCAGTCAACTAGCGGGTGGCACAGATACGCAGTATTTT. Translation gives CASSQLAGGTDTQYF. V gene TRBV6-5 combines with J gene TRBJ2-3, with 9 nucleotides matching TRBD2. The junction had 4 bases not matched to a gene; V was cut back by 5 bases and J by 1 base. The V gene's germline CDR1 is MNHEY and CDR2 SVGAGI. The CDR3 contains 15 residues.

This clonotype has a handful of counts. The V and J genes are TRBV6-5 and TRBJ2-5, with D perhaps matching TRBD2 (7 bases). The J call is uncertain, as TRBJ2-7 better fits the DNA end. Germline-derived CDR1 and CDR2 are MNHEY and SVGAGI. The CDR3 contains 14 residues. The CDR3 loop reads CASSYKGGDYEQYF. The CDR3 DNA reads TGTGCCAGCAGTTACAAAGGGGGGGACTACGAGCAGTACTTC.

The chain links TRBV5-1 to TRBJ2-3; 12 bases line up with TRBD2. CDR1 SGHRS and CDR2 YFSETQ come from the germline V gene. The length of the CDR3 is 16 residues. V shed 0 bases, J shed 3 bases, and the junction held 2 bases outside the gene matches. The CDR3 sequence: CASSLDGLAGTDTQYF. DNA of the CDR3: TGCGCCAGCAGCTTGGATGGACTAGCGGGGACAGATACGCAGTATTTT.

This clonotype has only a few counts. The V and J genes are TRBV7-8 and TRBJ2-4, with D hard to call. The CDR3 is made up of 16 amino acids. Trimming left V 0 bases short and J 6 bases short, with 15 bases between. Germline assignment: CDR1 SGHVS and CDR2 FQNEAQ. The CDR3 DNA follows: TGTGCCAGCAGCTTAGCGAAGTCGGATTGGGGAAACATTCAGTACTTC. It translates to CASSLAKSDWGNIQYF.

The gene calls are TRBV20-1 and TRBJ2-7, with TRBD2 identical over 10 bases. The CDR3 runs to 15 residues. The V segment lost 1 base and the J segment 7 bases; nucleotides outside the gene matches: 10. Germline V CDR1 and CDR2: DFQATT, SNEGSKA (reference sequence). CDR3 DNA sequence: TGCAGTGCTAGAGGGAGCGGGGGGGACCTCTCAGAGCAGTACTTC. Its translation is CSARGSGGDLSEQYF.

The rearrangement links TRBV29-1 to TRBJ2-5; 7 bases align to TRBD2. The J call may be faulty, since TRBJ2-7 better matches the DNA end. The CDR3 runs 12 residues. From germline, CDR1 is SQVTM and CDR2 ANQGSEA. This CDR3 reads CSVEGGTYEQYF. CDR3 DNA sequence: TGCAGCGTCGAGGGAGGGACCTACGAGCAGTACTTC.

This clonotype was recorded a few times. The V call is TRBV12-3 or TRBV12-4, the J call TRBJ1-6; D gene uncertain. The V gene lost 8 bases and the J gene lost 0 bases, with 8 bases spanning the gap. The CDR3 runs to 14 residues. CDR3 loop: CASCIGSYNSPLHF. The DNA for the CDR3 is TGTGCCAGCTGTATAGGCTCCTATAATTCACCCCTCCACTTT.

The CDR3 DNA sequence: TGTCCCCGCAGGTTCTACCACGAGCAGTACTTC. Translated: CPRRFYHEQYF. This rearrangement joins TRBV3-1 to TRBJ2-7; D unclear. In germline, CDR1 is LGHDT, CDR2 YNNKEL (reference sequence). The CDR3 totals 11 residues.

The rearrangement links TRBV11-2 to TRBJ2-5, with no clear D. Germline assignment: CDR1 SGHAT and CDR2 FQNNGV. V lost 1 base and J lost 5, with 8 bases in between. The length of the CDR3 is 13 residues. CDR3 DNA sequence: TGTGCCAGCAGCTTAGCCCCCTCTGAGACCCAGTACTTC. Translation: CASSLAPSETQYF. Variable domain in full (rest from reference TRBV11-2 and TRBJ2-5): EAGVAQSPRYKIIEKRQSVAFWCNPISGHATLYWYQQILGQGPKLLIQFQNNGVVDDSQLPKDRFSAERLKGVDSTLKIQPAKLEDSAVYLCASSLAPSETQYFGPGTRLLVL.

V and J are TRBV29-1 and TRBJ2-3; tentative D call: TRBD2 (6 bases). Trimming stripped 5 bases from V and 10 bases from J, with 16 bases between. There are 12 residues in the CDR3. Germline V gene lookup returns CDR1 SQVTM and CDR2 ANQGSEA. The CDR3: CSVRDSPPSQYF. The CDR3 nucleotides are TGCAGCGTTAGGGACTCCCCCCCATCGCAGTATTTT.

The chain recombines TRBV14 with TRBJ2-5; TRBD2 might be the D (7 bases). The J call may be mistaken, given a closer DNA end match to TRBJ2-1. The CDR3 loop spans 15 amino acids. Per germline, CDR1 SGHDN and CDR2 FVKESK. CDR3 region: CASSLGWGGSGEQFF. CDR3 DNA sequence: TGTGCCAGCAGCCTAGGCTGGGGGGGCTCTGGTGAGCAGTTCTTC.

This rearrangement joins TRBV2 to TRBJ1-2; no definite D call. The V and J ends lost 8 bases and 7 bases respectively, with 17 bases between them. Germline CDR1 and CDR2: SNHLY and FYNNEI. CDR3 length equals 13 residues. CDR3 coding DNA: TGTGCCAGCCGGGAAAAGCCTGGGAGTGGCTACACCTTC. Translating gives CASREKPGSGYTF.

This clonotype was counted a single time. Here the CDR3 DNA reads TGTGCCAGCACACCCTTTCCCCGCAGCCCTGTAGAGACCCAGTACTTC. Protein: CASTPFPRSPVETQYF. The V call is TRBV27, the J call TRBJ2-5; no definite D call. Germline CDR1 reads MNHEY; CDR2 reads SMNVEV (reference sequence). The CDR3 is made up of 16 amino acids. V lost 7 bases and J lost 4, with 22 bases in between.